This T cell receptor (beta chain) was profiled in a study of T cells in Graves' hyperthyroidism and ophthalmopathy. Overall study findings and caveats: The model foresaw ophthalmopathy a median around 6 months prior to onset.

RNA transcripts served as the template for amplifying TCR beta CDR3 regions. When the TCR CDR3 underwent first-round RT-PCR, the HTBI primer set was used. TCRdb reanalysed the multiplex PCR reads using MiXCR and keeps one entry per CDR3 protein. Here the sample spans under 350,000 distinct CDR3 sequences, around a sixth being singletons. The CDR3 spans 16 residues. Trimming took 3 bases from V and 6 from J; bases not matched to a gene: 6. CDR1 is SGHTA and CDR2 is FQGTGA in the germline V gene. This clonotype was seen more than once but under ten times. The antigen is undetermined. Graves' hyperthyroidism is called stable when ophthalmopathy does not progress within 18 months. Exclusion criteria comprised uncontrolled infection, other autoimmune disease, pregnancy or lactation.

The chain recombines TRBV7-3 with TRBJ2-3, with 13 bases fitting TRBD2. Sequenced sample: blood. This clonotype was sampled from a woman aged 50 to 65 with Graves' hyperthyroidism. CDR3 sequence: CASSLELAGGSDTQYF. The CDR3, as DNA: TGTGCCAGCAGCTTGGAACTAGCGGGGGGGTCGGATACGCAGTATTTT.